One sample yielded the 13 T cell receptor beta chains listed below, sequenced in a study of blood T cell repertoires in COVID-19. Sequenced by immunoSEQ multiplex PCR; TCRdb stores in-frame clones only, minus some. Of over 250,000 clones listed, 70% to 90% are singletons. Input material: peripheral blood. These receptors were collected from a woman aged 45 to 65 with COVID-19, enrolled during active disease.

The gene calls are TRBV11-3 and TRBJ1-6; 8 bases are a match to TRBD1. This CDR3 region has 16 residues. The V and J ends lost 2 bases and 7 bases, in that order; junction bases with no gene match: 7. The germline gives CDR1 SGHNT, CDR2 YENEEA. The CDR3 protein is CASSLRQGARNSPLHF. The CDR3 DNA reads TGTGCCAGCAGCTTACGGCAGGGGGCTCGCAATTCACCCCTCCACTTT.

This clone came up once. The genes are TRBV13 and TRBJ2-4; TRBD2 aligns across 8 bases. Germline-derived CDR1 and CDR2 are PRHDT and FYEKMQ (reference sequence). CDR3 length: 15 amino acids. V dropped 3 bases and J dropped 6; count of bases not matched to a gene: 7. DNA for the CDR3: TGTGCCAGCAGCTTCTCCGGGACTAGGGGAAACATTCAGTACTTC. Its protein is CASSFSGTRGNIQYF.

V is TRBV5-4 and J is TRBJ2-3, with 10 bases aligning to TRBD2. The CDR3 has 16 residues. The germline CDR1 and CDR2 sequences are SGHNT and YYREEE (reference sequence). Trimming removed 4 bases from V and 6 bases from J; junction bases left unmatched: 11. The DNA of the CDR3 is TGTGCCAGCAGCCTAAGGGTTAGCGGGAGGTCCGATACGCAGTATTTT. It is translated as CASSLRVSGRSDTQYF.

This chain joins TRBV24-1 and TRBJ2-3; TRBD2 matches at 14 bases. The germline V gene has CDR1 KGHDR and CDR2 SFDVKD. V trimming: 3 bases; J trimming: 5 bases; junction bases outside the gene matches: 3. The CDR3 loop spans 16 amino acids. CDR3 protein: CATSDPGLAGVDTQYF. CDR3 in DNA: TGTGCCACCAGTGATCCGGGACTAGCGGGAGTAGATACGCAGTATTTT.

The V gene is TRBV18, the J gene TRBJ2-6; D might be TRBD1 (5 bases). This CDR3 contains 15 residues. The V gene's germline CDR1 is KGHSH and CDR2 LQKENI. With 3 bases removed from V and 0 bases from J, the gap between germline ends came to 6 bases. For the CDR3, the DNA is TGTGCCAGCTCACCGACAGACTCTGGGGCCAACGTCCTGACTTTC. Amino acids: CASSPTDSGANVLTF. The whole variable domain, remainder taken from reference TRBV18 and TRBJ2-6, is NAGVMQNPRHLVRRRGQEARLRCSPMKGHSHVYWYRQLPEEGLKFMVYLQKENIIDESGMPKERFSAEFPKEGPSILRIQQVVRGDSAAYFCASSPTDSGANVLTFGAGSRLTVL.

This clone appeared a few times. CDR3 nucleotides: TGTGCCAGCAGCTCCCTTTCGACAGGGAGGAACACTGAAGCTTTCTTT. The encoded protein is CASSSLSTGRNTEAFF. V usage is TRBV7-9 and J usage is TRBJ1-1; 7 positions match TRBD1. This CDR3 is 16 amino acids long. Germline loops: CDR1 SEHNR, CDR2 FQNEAQ (reference sequence). Trimming took 4 bases from V and 1 from J; bases not matched to a gene: 9.

This rearrangement joins TRBV6-5 to TRBJ1-1; D ambiguous. Looked up from germline, CDR1 is MNHEY and CDR2 is SVGAGI. The V end lost 7 bases, the J end lost 11 bases, and 20 bases lay between the germline ends. This CDR3 has 13 amino acids. CDR3 protein: CASTDLGEAPAFF. CDR3 in DNA: TGTGCCAGCACCGACCTCGGAGAGGCTCCGGCTTTCTTT.

CDR3 nucleotides: TGTGCCAGCAGCCCTAGGGCTAGCGGGAGGGCTTACAATGAGCAGTTCTTC. Translation gives CASSPRASGRAYNEQFF. The V gene is TRBV5-4, the J gene TRBJ2-1, with 12 nucleotides matching TRBD2. From germline, CDR1 is SGHNT and CDR2 YYREEE (reference sequence). CDR3 length equals 17 residues. V gave up 4 bases and J gave up 4 bases; unmatched junction bases: 9.

This rearrangement joins TRBV3-1 (or the pseudogene TRBV3-2) to TRBJ2-7; no reliable D call. The CDR3 totals 12 residues. Trimming took 1 base from V and 3 from J, leaving 4 bases between them. Germline V gene sequence: CDR1 LGHDT, CDR2 YNNKEL (reference sequence). The DNA for the CDR3 is TGTGCCAGCAGCCAAGCGGGCTACGAGCAGTACTTC. It encodes CASSQAGYEQYF.

This sequence joins TRBV7-8 and TRBJ1-1; TRBD1 matches at 9 bases. The CDR3 loop spans 16 amino acids. Germline V lookup: CDR1 SGHVS, CDR2 FQNEAQ. With V trimmed by 4 bases and J by 11 bases, 17 bases remained unmatched. CDR3 in amino acids: CASSSWPTGGSPGAFF. The CDR3 DNA reads as TGTGCCAGCAGCTCATGGCCGACAGGGGGATCCCCTGGGGCTTTCTTT. The full variable domain, completed using reference TRBV7-8 and TRBJ1-1, is GAGVSQSPRYKVAKRGQDVALRCDPISGHVSLFWYQQALGQGPEFLTYFQNEAQLDKSGLPSDRFFAERPEGSVSTLKIQRTQQEDSAVYLCASSSWPTGGSPGAFFGQGTRLTVV.

This chain uses TRBV7-2 with TRBJ2-7, with TRBD2 matching 8 bases. Germline V gene lookup returns CDR1 SGHTA and CDR2 FQGNSA. Trimming removed 4 bases from V and 4 bases from J; junction bases left unmatched: 3. The CDR3 has 13 residues. CDR3 region: CASSSGGGYEQYF. CDR3 in DNA: TGTGCCAGCAGCTCCGGGGGGGGATACGAGCAGTACTTC.

CDR3 nucleotide sequence: TGTGCCAGCAGCTCGGACAGAGGCCTGAACACTGAAGCTTTCTTT. Translating it yields CASSSDRGLNTEAFF. The genes are TRBV7-6 and TRBJ1-1; possibly TRBD1 for D (6 bases). The length of the CDR3 is 15 residues. With 4 bases removed from V and 0 bases from J, the gap between germline ends came to 12 bases. Germline assignment: CDR1 SGHVS and CDR2 FNYEAQ. The full variable domain, completed using reference TRBV7-6 and TRBJ1-1, is GAGVSQSPRYKVTKRGQDVALRCDPISGHVSLYWYRQALGQGPEFLTYFNYEAQQDKSGLPNDRFSAERPEGSISTLTIQRTEQRDSAMYRCASSSDRGLNTEAFFGQGTRLTVV.

The gene calls are TRBV4-1 and TRBJ2-1, with 7 bases that match TRBD1. The CDR3 has 14 residues. Losses at the gene ends were 3 bases for V and 4 bases for J; bases not matched to a gene: 3. CDR1 and CDR2 (germline): MGHRA, YSYEKL. The DNA for the CDR3 is TGCGCCAGCAGCCATGAGGACAGGTACAATGAGCAGTTCTTC. Its protein is CASSHEDRYNEQFF.